This T cell receptor beta chain was captured in a study of T cell responses to AZD1222 COVID-19 vaccine. This clone turned up a few times. The data were produced by immunoSEQ multiplex PCR, yet TCRdb's version contains in-frame clones alone and is incomplete. Altogether roughly 140,000 clones are present, approximately 90% being singletons, with the ten largest covering roughly 1.9%. Germline-derived CDR1 and CDR2 are MNHEY and SVGEGT. V gave up 4 bases and J gave up 3 bases, with 10 bases separating them. This CDR3 comprises 14 residues. The rearrangement links TRBV6-2 or TRBV6-3 to TRBJ1-5, with D possibly TRBD1 on 6 matching bases. This clonotype was sampled from an adult in good health. This material consisted of peripheral blood, taken on day 0 of AZD1222 vaccination. The CDR3 nucleotides are TGTGCCAGCAGTTCCCACAGGGACAATCAGCCCCAGCATTTT. It is translated as CASSSHRDNQPQHF.